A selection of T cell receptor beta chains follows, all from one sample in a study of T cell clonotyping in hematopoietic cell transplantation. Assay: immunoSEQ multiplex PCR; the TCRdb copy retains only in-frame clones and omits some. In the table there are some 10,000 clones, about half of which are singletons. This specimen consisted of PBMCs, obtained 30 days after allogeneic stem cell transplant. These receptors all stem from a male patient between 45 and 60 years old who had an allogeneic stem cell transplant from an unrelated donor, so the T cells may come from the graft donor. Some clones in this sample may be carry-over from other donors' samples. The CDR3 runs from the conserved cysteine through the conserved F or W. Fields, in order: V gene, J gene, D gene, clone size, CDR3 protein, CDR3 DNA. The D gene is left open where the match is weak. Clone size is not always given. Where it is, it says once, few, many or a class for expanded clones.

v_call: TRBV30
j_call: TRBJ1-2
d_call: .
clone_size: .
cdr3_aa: CAWSVLGGLGYTF
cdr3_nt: TGTGCCTGGAGTGTGTTGGGGGGCCTGGGCTACACCTTC

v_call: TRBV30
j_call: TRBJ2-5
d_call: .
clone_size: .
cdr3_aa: CALHALVGETQYF
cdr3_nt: TGTGCTTTACACGCGCTAGTGGGAGAGACCCAGTACTTC

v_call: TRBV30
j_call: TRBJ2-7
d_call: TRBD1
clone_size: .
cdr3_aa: CALGQAYEQYF
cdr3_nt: TGTGCCTTGGGACAGGCCTACGAGCAGTACTTC

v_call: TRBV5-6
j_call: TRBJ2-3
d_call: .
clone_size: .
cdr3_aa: CASSPPGESTDTQYF
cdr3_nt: TGTGCCAGCAGCCCTCCGGGGGAGAGCACAGATACGCAGTATTTT

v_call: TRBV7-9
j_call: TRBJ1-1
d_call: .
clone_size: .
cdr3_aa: CASSMNPRVENTEAFF
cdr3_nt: TGTGCCAGCAGCATGAATCCCAGGGTTGAGAACACTGAAGCTTTCTTT

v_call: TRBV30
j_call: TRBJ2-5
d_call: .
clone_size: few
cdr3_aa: CAWSLWSEQETQYF
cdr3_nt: TGTGCCTGGAGTCTATGGAGCGAACAAGAGACCCAGTACTTC

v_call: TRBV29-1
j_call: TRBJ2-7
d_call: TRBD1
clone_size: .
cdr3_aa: CSVEGRGPHEQYF
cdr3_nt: TGCAGCGTTGAAGGCAGGGGGCCCCACGAGCAGTACTTC

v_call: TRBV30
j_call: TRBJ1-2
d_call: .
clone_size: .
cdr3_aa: CASPRGIGGYTF
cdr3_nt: TGTGCCTCACCGCGGGGGATCGGTGGCTACACCTTC

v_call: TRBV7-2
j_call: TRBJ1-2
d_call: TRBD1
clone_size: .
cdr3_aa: CASSLAGTGGYGYTF
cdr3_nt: TGTGCCAGCAGCTTAGCCGGGACAGGGGGCTATGGCTACACCTTC

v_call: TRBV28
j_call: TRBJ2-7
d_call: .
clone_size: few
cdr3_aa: CASSSSSYEQYF
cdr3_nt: TGTGCCAGCAGTTCCTCCTCCTACGAGCAGTACTTC

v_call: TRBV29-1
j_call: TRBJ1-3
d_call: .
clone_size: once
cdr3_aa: CSVEKRDRKGNTIYF
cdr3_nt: TGCAGCGTTGAAAAGAGGGACCGAAAGGGAAACACCATATATTTT

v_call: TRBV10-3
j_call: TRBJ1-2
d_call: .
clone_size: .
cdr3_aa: CAISYEMNYGYTF
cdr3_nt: TGTGCCATCAGTTATGAGATGAACTATGGCTACACCTTC

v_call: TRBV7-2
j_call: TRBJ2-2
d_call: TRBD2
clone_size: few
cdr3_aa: CASSLVAGLDTGELFF
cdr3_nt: TGTGCCAGCAGCTTAGTGGCCGGACTAGACACCGGGGAGCTGTTTTTT

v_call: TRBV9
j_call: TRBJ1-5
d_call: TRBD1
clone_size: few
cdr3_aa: CASSVGQGDQPQHF
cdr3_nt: TGTGCCAGCAGCGTAGGACAGGGGGACCAGCCCCAGCATTTT

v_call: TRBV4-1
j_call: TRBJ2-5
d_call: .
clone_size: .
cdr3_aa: CASSQDIAKATQYF
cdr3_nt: TGCGCCAGCAGCCAAGATATCGCAAAGGCGACCCAGTACTTC

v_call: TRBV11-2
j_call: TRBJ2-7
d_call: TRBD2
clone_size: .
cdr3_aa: CASSQERGEQYF
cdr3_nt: TGTGCCAGCAGCCAGGAGCGGGGAGAGCAGTACTTC

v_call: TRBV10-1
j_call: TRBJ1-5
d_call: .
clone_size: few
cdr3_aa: CASSESVGPGGYQPQHF
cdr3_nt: TGCGCCAGCAGTGAGTCGGTGGGACCTGGCGGGTATCAGCCCCAGCATTTT

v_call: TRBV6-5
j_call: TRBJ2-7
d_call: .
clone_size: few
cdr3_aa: CASSFGAGSYEQYF
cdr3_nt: TGTGCCAGCAGTTTTGGTGCAGGATCCTACGAGCAGTACTTC

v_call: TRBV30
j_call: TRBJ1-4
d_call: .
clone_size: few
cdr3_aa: CAWTPGTVNEKLFF
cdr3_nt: TGTGCCTGGACCCCCGGGACTGTTAATGAAAAACTGTTTTTT

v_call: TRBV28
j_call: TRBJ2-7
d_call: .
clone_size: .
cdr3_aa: CASRYGGRDEQYF
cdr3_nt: TGTGCCAGCAGATACGGGGGGCGGGACGAGCAGTACTTC

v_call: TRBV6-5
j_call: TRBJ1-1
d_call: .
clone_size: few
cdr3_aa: CASRPGLGGTEAFF
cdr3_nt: TGTGCCAGCAGACCCGGCCTGGGGGGCACTGAAGCTTTCTTT

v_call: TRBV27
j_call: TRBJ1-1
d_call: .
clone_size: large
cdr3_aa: CASSLPPPNTEAFF
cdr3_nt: TGTGCCAGCAGCCTCCCACCCCCGAACACTGAAGCTTTCTTT

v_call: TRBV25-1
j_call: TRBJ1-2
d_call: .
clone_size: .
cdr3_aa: CASSTTPKPGRQLRGYTF
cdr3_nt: TGTGCCAGCAGTACTACTCCAAAACCGGGACGCCAGCTCAGGGGCTACACCTTC

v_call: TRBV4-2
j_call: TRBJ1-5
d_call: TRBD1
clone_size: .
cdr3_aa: CASSQDLTGNQPQHF
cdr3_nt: TGTGCCAGCAGCCAAGATTTGACAGGGAATCAGCCCCAGCATTTT

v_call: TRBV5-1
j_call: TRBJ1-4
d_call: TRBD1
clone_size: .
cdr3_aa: CASSPGQPQEKLFF
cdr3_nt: TGCGCCAGCAGCCCGGGACAGCCACAGGAAAAACTGTTTTTT

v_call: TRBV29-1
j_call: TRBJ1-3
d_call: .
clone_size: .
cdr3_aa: CSVESLGGNTIYF
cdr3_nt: TGCAGCGTTGAGTCCCTAGGAGGAAACACCATATATTTT

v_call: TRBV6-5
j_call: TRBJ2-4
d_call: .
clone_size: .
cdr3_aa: CASSYSSGVGIQYF
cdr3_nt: TGTGCCAGCAGTTACTCGTCTGGGGTAGGCATTCAGTACTTC

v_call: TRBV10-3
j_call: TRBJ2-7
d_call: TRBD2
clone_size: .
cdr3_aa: CAISELGGRAQYF
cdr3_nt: TGTGCCATCAGTGAGTTGGGGGGGAGAGCGCAGTACTTC

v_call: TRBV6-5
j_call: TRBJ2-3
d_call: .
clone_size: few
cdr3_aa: CASSQGLFTDTQYF
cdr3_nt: TGTGCCAGCAGCCAAGGACTGTTCACAGATACGCAGTATTTT

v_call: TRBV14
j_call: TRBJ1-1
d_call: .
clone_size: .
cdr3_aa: CASSRGIDTEAFF
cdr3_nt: TGTGCCAGCAGCCGAGGGATTGACACTGAAGCTTTCTTT

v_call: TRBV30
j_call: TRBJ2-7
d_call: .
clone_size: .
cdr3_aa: CAWTAGGEQYF
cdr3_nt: TGTGCCTGGACTGCTGGTGGGGAGCAGTACTTC

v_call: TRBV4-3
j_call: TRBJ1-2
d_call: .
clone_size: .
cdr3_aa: CASSTLGLNYGYTF
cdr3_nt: TGCGCCAGCAGCACCCTGGGGCTTAACTATGGCTACACCTTC

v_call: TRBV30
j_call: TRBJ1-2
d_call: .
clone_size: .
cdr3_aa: CAWSVSGGYGYTF
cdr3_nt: TGTGCCTGGAGTGTATCTGGGGGCTATGGCTACACCTTC

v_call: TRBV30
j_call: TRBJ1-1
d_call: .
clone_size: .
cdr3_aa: CAWSPGRTEAFF
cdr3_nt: TGTGCCTGGAGTCCGGGGAGGACTGAAGCTTTCTTT

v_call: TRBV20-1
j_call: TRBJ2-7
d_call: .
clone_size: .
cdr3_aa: CSARQGNEQYF
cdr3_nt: TGCAGTGCTAGACAGGGAAACGAGCAGTACTTC

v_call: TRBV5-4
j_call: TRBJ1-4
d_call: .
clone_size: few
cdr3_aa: CASSREGGYEKLFF
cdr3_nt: TGTGCCAGCAGCCGGGAGGGTGGGTATGAAAAACTGTTTTTT

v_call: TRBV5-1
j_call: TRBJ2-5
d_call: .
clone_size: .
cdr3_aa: CASSTGQFDQETQYF
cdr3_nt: TGCGCCAGCAGTACAGGGCAATTTGACCAAGAGACCCAGTACTTC

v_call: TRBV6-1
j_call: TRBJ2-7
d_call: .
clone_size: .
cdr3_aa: CASSELWGYEQYF
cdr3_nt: TGTGCCAGCAGTGAATTATGGGGGTACGAGCAGTACTTC

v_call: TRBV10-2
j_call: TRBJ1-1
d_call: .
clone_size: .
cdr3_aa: CASRGSGVTLNAFF
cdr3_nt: TGCGCCAGCAGGGGGAGCGGGGTTACCCTTAACGCTTTCTTT

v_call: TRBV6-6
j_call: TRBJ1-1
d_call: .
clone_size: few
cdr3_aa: CASSSTGHSGAFF
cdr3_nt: TGTGCCAGCAGCTCGACGGGCCACTCAGGGGCTTTCTTT